The 2 T cell receptor beta chains below come from one sample, sequenced in a study of Ad26.COV2.S vaccination and SARS-CoV-2 variants. Sample treatment: some 20 received Ad26.COV2.S at low or high dose, single or two shots; about 5 received placebo; per-sample allocation not given. Day 63 after the first vaccine or placebo injection was the time point for sampling. Produced via immunoSEQ multiplex PCR; TCRdb's table is partial and in-frame only. The table shows about 350,000 clones, with about 88% occurring only once. The sample here was peripheral blood, taken in a trial of Ad26.COV2.S vaccine versus placebo. The receptors come from a person between 18 and 65 years old who received the Ad26.COV2.S COVID-19 vaccine or a placebo.

This chain joins TRBV27 and TRBJ2-1, with 14 bases identical to TRBD2. Germline loops: CDR1 MNHEY, CDR2 SMNVEV (reference sequence). The CDR3 is made up of 15 amino acids. Trimming took 5 bases from V and 8 from J; bases not matched to a gene: 5. The CDR3 DNA reads TGTGCCAGCAGTCTAGGACTAGCGGGAGGCCATGAGCAGTTCTTC. As protein: CASSLGLAGGHEQFF.

This clone has only one observation. The chain employs TRBV14 and TRBJ2-3; D is unresolved. The CDR3 runs 14 residues. Germline V CDR1 and CDR2: SGHDN, FVKESK. V was cut by 4 bases and J by 0 bases, with 8 bases left in between. The CDR3: CASSPLGSTDTQYF. DNA for the CDR3: TGTGCCAGCAGCCCCCTGGGGAGCACAGATACGCAGTATTTT.